This T cell receptor beta chain is from a study of early T cells in non-severe SARS-CoV-2 infection. Study-wide background: Chains were not paired, and sequencing was done on bulk RNA from unsorted whole blood.

Note on this clonotype: One junction end disagrees with the germline gene, perhaps due to a read error.

CDR1 and CDR2 (germline): MGHRA, YSYEKL. This CDR3 is built from 14 residues. Researchers attached unique molecular identifiers to individual cDNA molecules. A single record per CDR3 protein comes from TCRdb applying MiXCR to the 5' RACE reads. The data contain tens of thousands of distinct CDR3 sequences, around 9.9% of them seen just once; the ten biggest clones take up 6.4%. The sequenced material came from whole blood. The chain links TRBV4-1 to TRBJ1-1; D ambiguous. This receptor was taken from an adult who was a healthcare worker with PCR-confirmed SARS-CoV-2 infection or an uninfected control (not recorded which). The CDR3 protein is CASSQDRGHTGAFF. CDR3 DNA: TGCGCCAGCAGCCAAGATCGGGGTCACACTGGAGCTTTCTTT.